The sequence of this T cell receptor (beta chain) was determined in a study of radiotherapy plus CTLA-4 blockade in lung cancer. Study information: Disease control was seen in roughly 30% of patients, objective responses in roughly 17%.

Points on this clone: Its antigen is as yet unknown.

Clones were sequenced by immunoSEQ multiplex PCR, and TCRdb holds only the in-frame ones, with some missing. Here the sample spans approximately 60,000 clones, almost 85% being singletons. V shed 6 bases, J shed 1 base, and the junction held 6 bases outside the gene matches. Looked up from germline, CDR1 is SNHLY and CDR2 is FYNNEI. CDR3 size: 15 residues. Those patients who had chemo-refractory metastatic non-small-cell lung cancer were given focal radiation along with CTLA-4 blockade through ipilimumab. Study-level points and caveats: Early blood T cell clone dynamics reportedly forecast response best, with interferon-beta. Radiotherapy with ipilimumab was followed by blood expansion of tumor-derived clones.

Sample: peripheral blood, taken from a patient treated with radiotherapy plus ipilimumab. The clonotype originates from a human donor with non-small cell lung cancer whose response to radiotherapy plus ipilimumab could not be evaluated. The J gene is TRBJ1-5, the V gene TRBV2; 7 bases align to TRBD1. The CDR3 region is CASSVDRASNQPQHF. CDR3 sequence (DNA): TGTGCCAGCAGCGTCGACAGGGCCAGCAATCAGCCCCAGCATTTT.